This passage covers 21 T cell receptor beta chains from one sample sequenced in a study of T cell changes during pregnancy in multiple sclerosis. Method: immunoSEQ multiplex PCR; TCRdb's copy keeps in-frame clones and lacks some. The table has around 50,000 clones, 92% seen once. The sample here was CD4+ T cells from peripheral blood mononuclear cells, taken in the second trimester of pregnancy. These receptors were collected from a female donor with multiple sclerosis, enrolled in a pregnancy study.

The chain carries TRBV5-1 and TRBJ1-1; D might be TRBD1 (6 bases). The germline V gene encodes CDR1 SGHRS and CDR2 YFSETQ. This CDR3 contains 18 residues. V lost 1 base, J lost 12 bases, and 31 bases lay in between. The DNA of the CDR3 is TGCGCCAGCAGCTTGAATTGGCAGGGGAGTTTAGGAGCATCCGGAACTTTCTTT. Its translation: CASSLNWQGSLGASGTFF.

The V and J genes are TRBV2 and TRBJ1-2; 9 nucleotides match TRBD1. CDR1 is SNHLY and CDR2 is FYNNEI in the germline V gene. This CDR3 region has 12 residues. Unmatched junction bases numbered 2, after V lost 5 bases and J lost 7 bases. CDR3: CASSNRGLGYTF. The CDR3 nucleotides are TGTGCCAGCAGTAACAGGGGGCTTGGCTACACCTTC.

The chain has TRBV6-1 and TRBJ2-4, with a weak D call TRBD1 (6 bases). In germline, CDR1 is MNHNS, CDR2 SASEGT. This CDR3 has 14 residues. The V end lost 2 bases, the J end lost 2 bases, and 7 bases lay between the germline ends. Here the CDR3 DNA reads TGTGCCAGCAGTGAACAGGGGTCCAAAAACATTCAGTACTTC. Protein: CASSEQGSKNIQYF.

The rearrangement links TRBV11-2 to TRBJ1-2; TRBD1 aligns across 9 bases. CDR1 and CDR2 from the germline V gene are SGHAT and FQNNGV. V shed 1 base, J shed 4 bases, and the junction held 10 bases outside the gene matches. The CDR3 runs 17 residues. The CDR3 region is CASSLAQRTGATYGYTF. In nucleotides, the CDR3 is TGTGCCAGCAGCTTAGCCCAAAGGACAGGGGCGACCTATGGCTACACCTTC.

The rearrangement joins TRBV27 to TRBJ2-2; TRBD2 is a possible D gene (6 bases). Germline V gene lookup returns CDR1 MNHEY and CDR2 SMNVEV (reference sequence). This CDR3 has 14 residues. V dropped 6 bases and J dropped 4 bases, with 12 bases sitting between them. CDR3 sequence: CASSPPEGTGELFF. CDR3 DNA sequence: TGTGCCAGCAGCCCACCGGAGGGCACCGGGGAGCTGTTTTTT.

The V call is TRBV5-1, the J call TRBJ2-5; 10 bases line up with TRBD1. The germline V gene encodes CDR1 SGHRS and CDR2 YFSETQ. V dropped 4 bases and J dropped 2; count of bases not matched to a gene: 8. This CDR3 comprises 16 residues. This CDR3 is CASSGGQGFKQETQYF. The CDR3 DNA follows: TGCGCCAGCAGCGGGGGACAGGGGTTTAAACAAGAGACCCAGTACTTC.

V gene TRBV2 combines with J gene TRBJ2-7; the D gene is possibly TRBD1 (5 bases). Germline assignment: CDR1 SNHLY and CDR2 FYNNEI. The V end was cut by 6 bases, the J end by 3 bases, with 9 bases between. The CDR3 is 12 residues long. CDR3 DNA: TGTGCCAGCAGCGCGGACATCTACGAGCAGTACTTC. Translation gives CASSADIYEQYF.

The rearrangement uses TRBV28 and TRBJ2-5, with D maybe TRBD1 (5 bases). Germline loops: CDR1 MDHEN, CDR2 SYDVKM. V lost 2 bases and J 5 bases, leaving 15 bases between the germline ends. The CDR3 is 15 residues long. As DNA, the CDR3 is TGTGCCAGCAGTTTAAATCTGGCCCCAGGGGAGACCCAGTACTTC. This sequence encodes CASSLNLAPGETQYF.

This chain connects TRBV7-8 to TRBJ2-7; 12 bases map to TRBD2. This CDR3 has 18 amino acids. Germline loops: CDR1 SGHVS, CDR2 FQNEAQ. V dropped 6 bases and J dropped 4; count of bases not matched to a gene: 16. The CDR3 DNA reads as TGTGCCAGCAGACCCAGCCCCCTAGCGGGAGGGCCAGTATACGAGCAGTACTTC. As protein: CASRPSPLAGGPVYEQYF. The full variable domain, completed using reference TRBV7-8 and TRBJ2-7, is GAGVSQSPRYKVAKRGQDVALRCDPISGHVSLFWYQQALGQGPEFLTYFQNEAQLDKSGLPSDRFFAERPEGSVSTLKIQRTQQEDSAVYLCASRPSPLAGGPVYEQYFGPGTRLTVT.

This sequence joins TRBV28 and TRBJ1-1; 9 nucleotides match TRBD1. Germline V CDR1 and CDR2: MDHEN, SYDVKM. The CDR3 has 15 amino acids. V was clipped by 7 bases and J by 5 bases; unmatched bases: 11. The CDR3 region is CASTAGTGRMTEAFF. CDR3 bases: TGTGCCAGCACCGCCGGGACAGGGAGAATGACTGAAGCTTTCTTT.

The genes are TRBV29-1 and TRBJ1-3; D perhaps matches TRBD1 (6 bases). V lost 6 bases and J 4 bases, leaving 13 bases between the germline ends. This CDR3 is 13 amino acids long. Germline assignment: CDR1 SQVTM and CDR2 ANQGSEA. CDR3 sequence (DNA): TGCAGCGTCTCATCGGACAGAGGAAACACCATATATTTT. It codes for CSVSSDRGNTIYF.

This rearrangement joins TRBV7-2 to TRBJ2-3; D unclear. The V gene's germline CDR1 is SGHTA and CDR2 FQGNSA. Trimming pared 6 bases from V and 2 bases from J, leaving 12 bases between. The CDR3 runs 14 residues. Here the CDR3 DNA reads TGTGCCAGCAGAAGGCGGTTAGTCACAGATACGCAGTATTTT. As protein: CASRRRLVTDTQYF.

The V gene is TRBV7-2, the J gene TRBJ2-7; 7 bases match TRBD2. Germline V gene data show CDR1 as SGHTA and CDR2 as FQGNSA. The CDR3 consists of 16 residues. V lost 1 base to trimming and J lost 2 bases; unmatched junction nucleotides: 8. This chain's CDR3 is CASSLGSSGGTYEQYF. As DNA, the CDR3 is TGTGCCAGCAGCTTAGGATCTAGCGGAGGAACCTACGAGCAGTACTTC.

The chain recombines TRBV30 with TRBJ2-7; TRBD2 aligns across 9 bases. This CDR3 has 16 residues. CDR1 GTSNPN and CDR2 SVGIG come from the germline V gene (reference sequence). The J segment lost 7 bases and the V segment lost 4 bases, leaving 17 bases of the junction unmatched. The CDR3 DNA is TGTGCCTGGATGAAGGCGGTAGCGGGGGTATCGGGAGAGCAGTACTTC. It yields the protein CAWMKAVAGVSGEQYF.

This clone appeared once. The gene calls are TRBV2 and TRBJ1-1; D not certain. The CDR3 extends over 15 amino acids. CDR1 and CDR2 (germline): SNHLY, FYNNEI. Trimming took off 4 bases at V and 5 bases at J, with 17 bases between the two ends. CDR3 DNA sequence: TGTGCCAGCAGTGGAGGTCTCGTCCGCGGGACTGAAGCTTTCTTT. This translates into CASSGGLVRGTEAFF.

The chain employs TRBV2 and TRBJ2-7; D possibly corresponds to TRBD2 (5 bases). Trimming shortened V by 6 bases and J by 5 bases, and 17 bases separated the two germline ends. Germline CDR1 and CDR2: SNHLY and FYNNEI. The length of the CDR3 is 14 residues. CDR3 coding DNA: TGTGCCAGCAGACCAGACCCAGCCGGGAACGAGCAGTACTTC. It encodes CASRPDPAGNEQYF.

The rearrangement joins TRBV20-1 to TRBJ2-7, with a tentative D call TRBD1 (6 bases). The CDR3 runs 11 residues. CDR1 and CDR2 from the germline V gene are DFQATT and SNEGSKA (reference sequence). V shed 5 bases and J shed 3 bases, with 8 bases lying between them. In DNA form, the CDR3 reads TGCAGTGCTGGGGGCCTCTACGAGCAGTACTTC. Protein product: CSAGGLYEQYF.

The chain links TRBV5-1 to TRBJ1-1; 9 bases agree with TRBD1. The CDR3 runs to 15 residues. From germline, CDR1 is SGHRS and CDR2 YFSETQ. With 0 bases clipped from V and 3 bases from J, the junction kept 3 bases outside the gene matches. For the CDR3, the DNA is TGCGCCAGCAGCTTGGGGGGACAGGGAGACACTGAAGCTTTCTTT. Translation gives CASSLGGQGDTEAFF.

This clone was seen a single time. V and J are TRBV5-1 and TRBJ2-5, with a tentative D call TRBD2 (5 bases). The CDR3 covers 13 residues. The V end was cut by 4 bases, the J end by 7 bases, with 14 bases between. Per germline, CDR1 SGHRS and CDR2 YFSETQ. The CDR3 is CASSPGPGGTQYF. In DNA, the CDR3 is TGCGCCAGCAGCCCGGGCCCCGGAGGGACCCAGTACTTC.

V and J are TRBV11-2 and TRBJ2-7, with a weak D call TRBD1 (6 bases). Germline-derived CDR1 and CDR2 are SGHAT and FQNNGV. The CDR3 has 14 amino acids. V gave up 3 bases and J gave up 2 bases, with 11 bases separating them. CDR3 coding DNA: TGTGCCAGCAGCTTCGTCCGGGACACCTACGAGCAGTACTTC. This translates into CASSFVRDTYEQYF.

V usage is TRBV20-1 and J usage is TRBJ2-7; D not resolved. Trimming removed 6 bases at V and 3 bases at J, with 9 bases between. Germline V gives CDR1 DFQATT, CDR2 SNEGSKA (reference sequence). This CDR3 spans 11 amino acids. The CDR3 reads CSASADYEQYF. The CDR3 DNA is TGCAGTGCCAGCGCCGACTACGAGCAGTACTTC.